These 31 T cell receptor beta chains were all obtained from the same sample, sequenced in a study of cytomegalovirus exposure and HLA in healthy donors (dated by TCRdb to about 2017). Libraries were prepared through the immunoSEQ multiplex PCR assay. What TCRdb holds here is the immuneACCESS table cut down to in-frame rearrangements. Part of the clones is not present; checked against another copy, under half of the missing clones reflect an unresolved V gene, and the others are unexplained. The sample table records around 73,000 clones; approximately 90% of these occur just once. The ten biggest clones cover less than 5% of the sample. Sequencing input: PBMCs. The receptors derive from a woman between 18 and 29 years old in good health and CMV-seropositive.

This clone was seen only once. The J gene is TRBJ2-3, the V gene TRBV5-1; TRBD2 matches at 10 bases. The trim removed 4 bases at V and 2 bases at J, leaving 4 bases unmatched. The CDR3 consists of 15 residues. Germline V lookup: CDR1 SGHRS, CDR2 YFSETQ. CDR3 in amino acids: CASSAGLATTDTQYF. The CDR3 region has the DNA TGCGCCAGCAGCGCGGGACTAGCGACCACAGATACGCAGTATTTT. The entire variable domain, with the rest obtained from reference TRBV5-1 and TRBJ2-3, is as follows: KAGVTQTPRYLIKTRGQQVTLSCSPISGHRSVSWYQQTPGQGLQFLFEYFSETQRNKGNFPGRFSGRQFSNSRSEMNVSTLELGDSALYLCASSAGLATTDTQYFGPGTRLTVL.

The chain couples TRBV6-1 to TRBJ2-7; the D gene is possibly TRBD1 (5 bases). Germline V gives CDR1 MNHNS, CDR2 SASEGT. V was shortened by 7 bases and J by 3 bases, with 7 bases between the two germline ends. The CDR3 is 11 amino acids. The CDR3, as DNA: TGTGCCAGCACCCAGGGCTACGAGCAGTACTTC. The encoded protein is CASTQGYEQYF.

This rearrangement joins TRBV6-5 to TRBJ2-1; no firm D call. The length of the CDR3 is 14 residues. The germline V and J ends were trimmed by 5 bases and 1 base, with 9 bases remaining between them. The germline gives CDR1 MNHEY, CDR2 SVGAGI. The CDR3 spells CASSDTSSYNEQFF. Here the CDR3 DNA reads TGTGCCAGCAGTGACACGTCTTCCTACAATGAGCAGTTCTTC.

The chain couples TRBV6-5 to TRBJ2-7; 8 bases map to TRBD2. Germline V gene lookup returns CDR1 MNHEY and CDR2 SVGAGI. Losses at the gene ends were 6 bases for V and 4 bases for J; bases not matched to a gene: 8. This CDR3 region has 14 residues. The CDR3 coding sequence is TGTGCCAGCAGAACCGGGACTAGTAAGTACGAGCAGTACTTC. It is translated as CASRTGTSKYEQYF.

The CDR3 loop reads CATSRDSITDTQYF. The CDR3 DNA is TGTGCCACCAGCCGGGACTCCATCACAGATACGCAGTATTTT. The chain is built from TRBV15 and TRBJ2-3, with D possibly being TRBD2 (6 bases). Germline CDR1 LNHNV, CDR2 YYDKDF (reference sequence). The CDR3 covers 14 residues. The V end lost 5 bases, the J end lost 2 bases, and 11 bases lay between the germline ends.

The V and J genes are TRBV29-1 and TRBJ2-1, with D perhaps matching TRBD2 (5 bases). The CDR3 is 15 residues long. CDR1 SQVTM and CDR2 ANQGSEA come from the germline V gene. Trimming cost V 0 bases and J 5 bases, with 14 bases left between them. In DNA form, the CDR3 reads TGCAGCGTTGAAGATGGAAGGACTTCCAACAATGAGCAGTTCTTC. It is translated as CSVEDGRTSNNEQFF.

The chain couples TRBV18 to TRBJ2-7, with 15 bases aligning to TRBD2. The CDR3 contains 17 residues. The V and J ends lost 5 bases and 4 bases, in that order; junction bases with no gene match: 9. The germline gives CDR1 KGHSH, CDR2 LQKENI. This CDR3 reads CASSATGTSGGTYEQYF. The CDR3 DNA is TGTGCCAGCTCAGCGACCGGGACTAGCGGGGGGACTTACGAGCAGTACTTC.

This sequence joins TRBV7-2 and TRBJ1-2, with D hard to call. The ends were cut back, 0 bases at V and 8 bases at J, with 7 bases in the middle. CDR1 is SGHTA, CDR2 FQGNSA, per germline. The CDR3 runs 12 residues. The CDR3 DNA sequence: TGTGCCAGCAGCTTAGCCGAGGTAGGCTACACCTTC. Translating gives CASSLAEVGYTF.

This clone occurred once. The chain recombines TRBV29-1 with TRBJ2-3; TRBD1 matches 8 bases. V lost 3 bases and J lost 1; bases outside the gene matches: 3. The CDR3 totals 14 residues. CDR1 and CDR2 (germline): SQVTM, ANQGSEA. The chain's CDR3 is CSVEQTGGTDTQYF. DNA for the CDR3: TGCAGCGTTGAGCAGACAGGGGGCACAGATACGCAGTATTTT.

V and J are TRBV11-3 and TRBJ2-2; D call uncertain. This CDR3 has 12 residues. CDR1 and CDR2 (germline): SGHNT, YENEEA. Trimming took 5 bases from V and 6 from J, leaving 7 bases between them. CDR3 loop: CASSPRAGELFF. DNA for the CDR3: TGTGCCAGCAGCCCCCGGGCCGGGGAGCTGTTTTTT.

This chain uses TRBV6-1 with TRBJ2-3, with 8 positions matching TRBD2. The CDR3 covers 13 residues. Germline-derived CDR1 and CDR2 are MNHNS and SASEGT. V lost 8 bases to trimming and J lost 1 base; unmatched junction nucleotides: 2. CDR3 sequence (DNA): TGTGCCAGCCGGGGGGGGCGCACAGATACGCAGTATTTT. This codes for CASRGGRTDTQYF.

This clone was seen only a few times. The chain joins TRBV30 to TRBJ1-5; TRBD1 is a possible D gene (5 bases). Germline values: CDR1 GTSNPN, CDR2 SVGIG (reference sequence). This CDR3 has 13 residues. Trimming removed 2 bases at V and 7 bases at J, with 12 bases between. CDR3 loop: CAWSPQGSQPQHF. CDR3 bases: TGTGCCTGGAGTCCGCAGGGATCCCAGCCCCAGCATTTT.

This clone is a singleton in its sample. The chain recombines TRBV27 with TRBJ2-5; D is possibly TRBD2 (6 bases). Trimming removed 3 bases from V and 5 bases from J, with 10 bases in between. Germline V gene sequence: CDR1 MNHEY, CDR2 SMNVEV (reference sequence). The length of the CDR3 is 13 residues. CDR3 region: CASSFAGRETQYF. CDR3 DNA: TGTGCCAGCAGTTTCGCGGGACGGGAGACCCAGTACTTC.

The chain employs TRBV9 and TRBJ2-3; possibly TRBD2 for D (7 bases). Trimming took 0 bases from V and 6 from J, leaving 11 bases between them. This CDR3 is 14 amino acids long. The germline V gene has CDR1 SGDLS and CDR2 YYNGEE. CDR3 bases: TGTGCCAGCAGCGTAGCGGGGGGCATGGATACGCAGTATTTT. Residues: CASSVAGGMDTQYF. Based on the CDR3 plus reference TRBV9 and TRBJ2-3, the full variable domain is DSGVTQTPKHLITATGQRVTLRCSPRSGDLSVYWYQQSLDQGLQFLIQYYNGEERAKGNILERFSAQQFPDLHSELNLSSLELGDSALYFCASSVAGGMDTQYFGPGTRLTVL.

The rearrangement links TRBV4-3 to TRBJ1-1; D is uncertain. The germline CDR1 and CDR2 sequences are LGHNA and YSLEER. The V and J ends lost 0 bases and 1 base respectively, with 6 bases between them. The CDR3 is 14 residues long. CDR3 residues: CASSQEVRNTEAFF. The CDR3 region has the DNA TGCGCCAGCAGCCAAGAGGTGAGGAACACTGAAGCTTTCTTT.

As concerns this clone: Within the sample, other DNA sequences also encode this same CDR3. The rearrangement uses TRBV19 and TRBJ2-7, with TRBD1 as a possible D gene (6 bases). From germline, CDR1 is LNHDA and CDR2 SQIVND (reference sequence). With 9 bases removed from V and 1 base from J, the gap between germline ends came to 10 bases. This CDR3 comprises 12 residues. CDR3 in amino acids: CASGRGSYEQYF. The CDR3 DNA follows: TGTGCCAGCGGCAGGGGATCCTACGAGCAGTACTTC.

The CDR3 region has the DNA TGTGCCAGCAGTCCTAGGACTAGCCTGTACGAGCAGTACTTC. Encoded protein: CASSPRTSLYEQYF. V and J are TRBV6-5 and TRBJ2-7; 8 bases agree with TRBD2. Per the germline V gene, CDR1 is MNHEY and CDR2 is SVGAGI. Trimming cost V 5 bases and J 4 bases; bases outside gene matches: 7. The CDR3 sequence is 14 residues long.

This clone was recorded once. The chain has TRBV28 and TRBJ2-5; 8 nucleotides line up with TRBD1. The CDR3 has 14 amino acids. Germline lookup yields CDR1 MDHEN and CDR2 SYDVKM. V shed 6 bases, J shed 5 bases, and the junction held 8 bases outside the gene matches. In nucleotides, the CDR3 is TGTGCCAGCAGAACTCAGGGGGCTCGGGAGACCCAGTACTTC. Protein sequence: CASRTQGARETQYF.

In this sample, this clone turned up once. This chain joins TRBV10-3 and TRBJ2-7, with a tentative D call TRBD1 (7 bases). The CDR3 extends over 13 amino acids. Germline values: CDR1 ENHRY, CDR2 SYGVKD. V lost 6 bases, J lost 0 bases, and 9 bases lay in between. The CDR3, as DNA: TGTGCCATCAGCCAGGGGGGCTCCTACGAGCAGTACTTC. Translating gives CAISQGGSYEQYF.

The chain links TRBV15 to TRBJ1-4, with D possibly matching TRBD1 (5 bases). The V gene's germline CDR1 is LNHNV and CDR2 YYDKDF (reference sequence). The CDR3 loop spans 14 amino acids. V lost 8 bases and J 6 bases, leaving 16 bases between the germline ends. The CDR3 region has the DNA TGTGCCACCCAGGGTGTCGGTGAATATGAAAAACTGTTTTTT. As protein: CATQGVGEYEKLFF.

The chain couples TRBV15 to TRBJ2-3, with TRBD1 matching 7 bases. The germline V gene encodes CDR1 LNHNV and CDR2 YYDKDF (reference sequence). The V and J ends lost 0 bases and 9 bases, in that order; junction bases with no gene match: 12. CDR3 size: 16 residues. This chain's CDR3 is CATSRDRQGTSRTQYF. CDR3 DNA sequence: TGTGCCACCAGCAGAGATCGACAGGGCACCTCCCGGACGCAGTATTTT.

The V and J genes are TRBV29-1 and TRBJ2-5; 10 bases map to TRBD1. This CDR3 region has 14 residues. The V gene end was trimmed by 7 bases and the J gene end by 5 bases; junction bases not matched to a gene: 10. Per germline, CDR1 SQVTM and CDR2 ANQGSEA. CDR3 protein: CSGRDRGGFETQYF. The CDR3 DNA is TGCAGCGGTAGGGACAGGGGAGGGTTCGAGACCCAGTACTTC.

The CDR3 loop reads CASSLAGGYNEQFF. The CDR3 nucleotides are TGTGCCAGCAGCTTAGCGGGGGGCTACAATGAGCAGTTCTTC. V and J are TRBV11-3 and TRBJ2-1, with 7 nucleotides matching TRBD2. The CDR3 contains 14 residues. Per the germline V gene, CDR1 is SGHNT and CDR2 is YENEEA. Trimming cost V 1 base and J 3 bases; bases outside gene matches: 0.

The rearrangement uses TRBV9 and TRBJ2-5, with TRBD1 identical over 7 bases. This CDR3 comprises 16 residues. Germline values: CDR1 SGDLS, CDR2 YYNGEE. Germline trimming cut 3 bases from V and 3 bases from J; bases unmatched to any gene: 11. DNA of the CDR3: TGTGCCAGCAGCGACTCCCGGGACAGCGGAGAAGAGACCCAGTACTTC. Translation gives CASSDSRDSGEETQYF.

The V gene is TRBV7-9, the J gene TRBJ2-5; possible D gene TRBD2, 5 bases. The CDR3 spans 14 residues. Looked up from germline, CDR1 is SEHNR and CDR2 is FQNEAQ (reference sequence). Deletions cut 4 bases from V and 3 bases from J, with 12 bases between. The CDR3 DNA reads TGTGCCAGCAGCTCCCCTCGGGGAGAAGAGACCCAGTACTTC. It encodes CASSSPRGEETQYF.

The V and J genes are TRBV27 and TRBJ1-3; D not resolved. Germline V gene lookup returns CDR1 MNHEY and CDR2 SMNVEV (reference sequence). The CDR3 covers 15 residues. Trimming removed 3 bases at V and 0 bases at J, with 9 bases between. The CDR3 bases are TGTGCCAGCAGTTTGAGAGGATTCTCTGGAAACACCATATATTTT. Translated, it gives CASSLRGFSGNTIYF.

The chain carries TRBV11-2 and TRBJ2-1; maybe TRBD2 (6 bases). The germline V gene encodes CDR1 SGHAT and CDR2 FQNNGV. This CDR3 has 15 amino acids. V was pared by 1 base and J by 2 bases, with 9 bases between. DNA of the CDR3: TGTGCCAGCAGCTTAGCGGGGGTGGCCTACAATGAGCAGTTCTTC. Protein: CASSLAGVAYNEQFF.

The chain combines TRBV7-8 with TRBJ2-2; the D is unclear. CDR1 SGHVS and CDR2 FQNEAQ come from the germline V gene. This CDR3 has 12 amino acids. The ends were cut back, 5 bases at V and 5 bases at J, with 6 bases in the middle. This CDR3 is CASSPGTGELFF. The CDR3 bases are TGTGCCAGCAGCCCCGGGACCGGGGAGCTGTTTTTT.

This clone was seen only once. J is TRBJ1-1 and V is TRBV14; D might be TRBD1 (6 bases). The length of the CDR3 is 15 residues. Germline loops: CDR1 SGHDN, CDR2 FVKESK. V was trimmed by 1 base and J by 1 base, leaving 10 bases between them. CDR3 sequence: CASSQVNRENTEAFF. DNA for the CDR3: TGTGCCAGCAGCCAAGTGAACAGGGAGAACACTGAAGCTTTCTTT.

This chain connects TRBV30 to TRBJ2-1; TRBD1 might be the D (6 bases). V shed 3 bases and J shed 7 bases, with 10 bases lying between them. This CDR3 is built from 12 residues. CDR1 and CDR2 (germline): GTSNPN, SVGIG (reference sequence). The CDR3 is CAWRTGYNEQFF. CDR3 DNA sequence: TGTGCCTGGAGGACAGGTTATAATGAGCAGTTCTTC.

This chain uses TRBV4-2 with TRBJ2-5, with 7 nucleotides matching TRBD2. Germline V gene data show CDR1 as LGHNA and CDR2 as YNFKEQ. The trim removed 1 base at V and 4 bases at J, leaving 12 bases unmatched. The CDR3 length is 17 residues. The CDR3 here is CASSQGGLRGGAETQYF. In nucleotides, the CDR3 is TGTGCCAGCAGCCAAGGGGGACTAAGGGGAGGAGCAGAGACCCAGTACTTC.